A selection of T cell receptor beta chains follows, all from one sample in a study of early T cells in non-severe SARS-CoV-2 infection. TCRdb reprocessed the 5' RACE reads with MiXCR, giving one entry per CDR3 protein. This table holds 60,000 to 65,000 distinct CDR3 sequences, 8.5% to 9.5% found once. The sample comprised whole blood. Receptor source: an adult who was a healthcare worker with PCR-confirmed SARS-CoV-2 infection or an uninfected control (not recorded which). CDR3s include the opening cysteine and the closing phenylalanine or tryptophan. Each record gives: J gene, V gene, clone size, D gene, CDR3 protein, CDR3 DNA. The D gene is left open where the match is weak. Clone size, where shown, is once, few, many, or a class for clones that have expanded.

J: TRBJ2-4
V: TRBV20-1
size: NA
D: NA
CDR3: CSAIRAHKNIQYF
DNA: TGCAGTGCTATCCGAGCGCACAAAAACATTCAGTACTTC

J: TRBJ1-4
V: TRBV2
size: few
D: TRBD1
CDR3: CASSEQGQGAEKLFF
DNA: TGTGCCAGCAGTGAACAGGGACAGGGAGCCGAAAAACTGTTTTTT

J: TRBJ1-1
V: TRBV18
size: NA
D: TRBD1
CDR3: CASSLRPTGLENTEAFF
DNA: TGTGCCAGCTCACTCCGCCCGACAGGGCTAGAGAACACTGAAGCTTTCTTT

J: TRBJ1-2
V: TRBV6-5
size: many
D: TRBD1
CDR3: CASSYLGQGANYGYTF
DNA: TGTGCCAGCAGTTACCTAGGACAGGGGGCTAACTATGGCTACACCTTC

J: TRBJ2-2
V: TRBV11-1
size: NA
D: NA
CDR3: CASSPPFPNTGELFF
DNA: TGTGCCAGCAGTCCCCCATTCCCGAACACCGGGGAGCTGTTTTTT

J: TRBJ1-1
V: TRBV18
size: many
D: NA
CDR3: CASSQTLNTEAFF
DNA: TGTGCCAGCTCGCAAACATTGAACACTGAAGCTTTCTTT

J: TRBJ1-6
V: TRBV20-1
size: many
D: NA
CDR3: CSARDPRDTLSNSPLHF
DNA: TGCAGTGCTAGAGACCCCCGAGACACATTATCCAATTCACCCCTCCACTTT

J: TRBJ2-1
V: TRBV7-9
size: few
D: TRBD2
CDR3: CASGLAGERNEQFF
DNA: TGTGCCAGCGGACTAGCGGGGGAACGCAATGAGCAGTTCTTC

J: TRBJ2-5
V: TRBV6-5
size: many
D: TRBD2
CDR3: CASFGLARQETQYF
DNA: TGTGCCAGCTTCGGACTAGCCAGACAAGAGACCCAGTACTTC

J: TRBJ1-1
V: TRBV2
size: many
D: NA
CDR3: CASTRENTEAFF
DNA: TGTGCCAGCACGAGGGAGAACACTGAAGCTTTCTTT

J: TRBJ1-6
V: TRBV6-1
size: few
D: NA
CDR3: CASSVAGGDNSPLHF
DNA: TGTGCCAGCAGTGTCGCTGGGGGCGATAATTCACCCCTCCACTTT

J: TRBJ2-2
V: TRBV5-5
size: NA
D: NA
CDR3: CASSRTGNTGELFF
DNA: TGTGCCAGCAGTCGGACTGGGAACACCGGGGAGCTGTTTTTT

J: TRBJ2-1
V: TRBV5-1
size: few
D: NA
CDR3: CASSLDGGDHNEQFF
DNA: TGCGCCAGCAGCTTGGACGGTGGCGACCACAATGAGCAGTTCTTC

J: TRBJ1-1
V: TRBV3-1
size: few
D: TRBD1
CDR3: CASTQGGGGTEAFF
DNA: TGTGCCAGCACCCAGGGGGGGGGTGGCACTGAAGCTTTCTTT

J: TRBJ2-1
V: TRBV28
size: few
D: TRBD2
CDR3: CASSPRVGRLAGNEQFF
DNA: TGTGCCAGCAGCCCCAGAGTGGGGAGACTAGCCGGGAATGAGCAGTTCTTC

J: TRBJ2-1
V: TRBV18
size: NA
D: NA
CDR3: CASSPPGLRGSRNEQFF
DNA: TGTGCCAGCTCACCACCGGGGTTAAGGGGGTCTCGAAATGAGCAGTTCTTC

J: TRBJ1-2
V: TRBV29-1
size: few
D: TRBD1
CDR3: CSAGGENYGYTF
DNA: TGCAGCGCAGGGGGAGAAAACTATGGCTACACCTTC

J: TRBJ1-4
V: TRBV11-1
size: NA
D: TRBD1
CDR3: CASSHHRGEKLFF
DNA: TGTGCCAGCAGCCATCACAGGGGTGAAAAACTGTTTTTT

J: TRBJ1-5
V: TRBV2
size: many
D: NA
CDR3: CASSVQGGNQPQHF
DNA: TGTGCCAGCAGTGTCCAAGGAGGAAATCAGCCCCAGCATTTT

J: TRBJ1-4
V: TRBV20-1
size: many
D: NA
CDR3: CSASPTGTGSKKLFF
DNA: TGCAGTGCTAGCCCTACCGGGACCGGGTCGAAAAAACTGTTTTTT

J: TRBJ2-5
V: TRBV5-6
size: NA
D: NA
CDR3: CASSTSGVWGETQYF
DNA: TGTGCCAGCAGCACCTCCGGCGTTTGGGGCGAGACCCAGTACTTC

J: TRBJ2-3
V: TRBV18
size: many
D: NA
CDR3: CASTPGLSGDTQYF
DNA: TGTGCCAGCACTCCTGGGCTTAGTGGGGATACGCAGTATTTT

J: TRBJ1-1
V: TRBV9
size: NA
D: TRBD1
CDR3: CASSVEGTGGTNTEAFF
DNA: TGTGCCAGCAGCGTAGAAGGGACAGGGGGCACGAACACTGAAGCTTTCTTT

J: TRBJ1-5
V: TRBV20-1
size: many
D: NA
CDR3: CSARAARNQPQHF
DNA: TGCAGTGCTAGGGCGGCGCGCAATCAGCCCCAGCATTTT

J: TRBJ2-4
V: TRBV5-8
size: NA
D: TRBD2
CDR3: CASSLDQGTTSGGSGIQYF
DNA: TGTGCCAGCAGCTTGGATCAAGGGACGACTAGCGGGGGGTCAGGCATTCAGTACTTC

J: TRBJ2-3
V: TRBV5-1
size: many
D: TRBD1
CDR3: CASSWDRNTDTQYF
DNA: TGCGCCAGCAGCTGGGACAGAAACACAGATACGCAGTATTTT

J: TRBJ2-2
V: TRBV5-5
size: many
D: NA
CDR3: CASSLRQTTSYTGELFF
DNA: TGTGCCAGCAGCTTGAGGCAGACCACAAGTTACACCGGGGAGCTGTTTTTT

J: TRBJ2-5
V: TRBV12-3/TRBV12-4
size: many
D: TRBD2
CDR3: CASSQTSGQETQYF
DNA: TGTGCCAGCAGTCAGACTAGCGGTCAAGAGACCCAGTACTTC

J: TRBJ2-2
V: TRBV20-1
size: many
D: NA
CDR3: CSARDLLNTGELFF
DNA: TGCAGTGCTAGAGACCTGCTTAACACCGGGGAGCTGTTTTTT

J: TRBJ2-3
V: TRBV12-5
size: few
D: NA
CDR3: CASGSMDYTDTQYF
DNA: TGTGCTAGTGGTTCGATGGACTACACAGATACGCAGTATTTT

J: TRBJ2-1
V: TRBV12-3/TRBV12-4
size: NA
D: NA
CDR3: CASSFQGTNNEQFF
DNA: TGTGCCAGCAGTTTTCAAGGGACGAACAATGAGCAGTTCTTC

J: TRBJ2-5
V: TRBV5-4
size: NA
D: TRBD1
CDR3: CASSLAPDRGEETQYF
DNA: TGTGCCAGCAGCTTGGCTCCGGACAGGGGGGAAGAGACCCAGTACTTC

J: TRBJ2-1
V: TRBV5-1
size: NA
D: TRBD2
CDR3: CASSSQAGLAGGYNEQFF
DNA: TGCGCCAGCAGCTCCCAGGCCGGATTAGCGGGGGGATACAATGAGCAGTTCTTC

J: TRBJ1-1
V: TRBV15
size: many
D: NA
CDR3: CATSRIMNTEAFF
DNA: TGTGCCACCAGCAGAATTATGAACACTGAAGCTTTCTTT

J: TRBJ2-1
V: TRBV7-6
size: few
D: TRBD2
CDR3: CASSLGRRGGFHEQFF
DNA: TGTGCCAGCAGCTTAGGTCGGCGGGGGGGCTTCCATGAGCAGTTCTTC

J: TRBJ1-5
V: TRBV30
size: NA
D: NA
CDR3: CAWSESNGNQPQHF
DNA: TGTGCCTGGAGTGAATCCAACGGCAATCAGCCCCAGCATTTT

J: TRBJ2-3
V: TRBV20-1
size: many
D: NA
CDR3: CSATVGGADTQYF
DNA: TGCAGTGCTACCGTCGGGGGCGCAGATACGCAGTATTTT

J: TRBJ1-2
V: TRBV3-1
size: few
D: NA
CDR3: CASSQSDRSYTF
DNA: TGTGCCAGCAGCCAATCCGATAGAAGCTACACCTTC

J: TRBJ1-5
V: TRBV6-1
size: NA
D: NA
CDR3: CASSNRFNQPQHF
DNA: TGTGCCAGCAGTAACCGTTTCAATCAGCCCCAGCATTTT

J: TRBJ2-5
V: TRBV29-1
size: few
D: TRBD2
CDR3: CSVTKLAGVGETQYF
DNA: TGCAGCGTGACTAAACTAGCGGGGGTTGGTGAGACCCAGTACTTC

J: TRBJ1-4
V: TRBV24-1
size: few
D: NA
CDR3: CATSDLEKKLFF
DNA: TGTGCCACCAGTGATTTGGAGAAAAAACTGTTTTTT

J: TRBJ2-3
V: TRBV29-1
size: NA
D: TRBD2
CDR3: CSSRGAGGRNTQYF
DNA: TGCAGCTCCCGAGGAGCGGGGGGCCGGAATACGCAGTATTTT

J: TRBJ2-2
V: TRBV4-2
size: NA
D: TRBD1
CDR3: CASSQVPGQSNTGELFF
DNA: TGTGCCAGCAGCCAAGTCCCGGGACAGTCGAACACCGGGGAGCTGTTTTTT

J: TRBJ2-3
V: TRBV5-1
size: many
D: NA
CDR3: CASSLGAVGGTDTQYF
DNA: TGCGCCAGCAGCTTGGGGGCCGTTGGTGGCACAGATACGCAGTATTTT

J: TRBJ1-2
V: TRBV7-8
size: few
D: TRBD1
CDR3: CASSAGQGRFGGYTF
DNA: TGTGCCAGCAGCGCGGGACAGGGACGATTTGGGGGCTACACCTTC